This TCR beta chain was identified in a study of blood T cell repertoires in COVID-19. Study-wide context: The analysed material was cDNA or gDNA that came from T cells, B-cell-depleted T cells, or PBMCs.

V was cut by 1 base and J by 4 bases, with 17 bases left in between. Germline V CDR1 and CDR2: KGHSH, LQKENI. CDR3 length: 18 residues. Study processing details: Reference gene primer amplification gave nucleated cell count estimates. The table came from immunoSEQ multiplex PCR; TCRdb's copy has only in-frame clones and leaves some out. The D gene and trimming were derived from the DNA, and the V and J assignments and clone size from that table. The sample shows roughly 220,000 clones, around 86% of them seen only once. The chain has TRBV18 and TRBJ2-6; TRBD1 might be the D (5 bases). The sequencing input was peripheral blood. The TCR was taken from a man older than 75 with acute or convalescent COVID-19. In DNA form, the CDR3 reads TGTGCCAGCTCACCACGAACAGGTTTTGATTCGGGGGCCAACGTCCTGACTTTC. Translated: CASSPRTGFDSGANVLTF. Full variable domain (remainder filled in from reference TRBV18 and TRBJ2-6): NAGVMQNPRHLVRRRGQEARLRCSPMKGHSHVYWYRQLPEEGLKFMVYLQKENIIDESGMPKERFSAEFPKEGPSILRIQQVVRGDSAAYFCASSPRTGFDSGANVLTFGAGSRLTVL.